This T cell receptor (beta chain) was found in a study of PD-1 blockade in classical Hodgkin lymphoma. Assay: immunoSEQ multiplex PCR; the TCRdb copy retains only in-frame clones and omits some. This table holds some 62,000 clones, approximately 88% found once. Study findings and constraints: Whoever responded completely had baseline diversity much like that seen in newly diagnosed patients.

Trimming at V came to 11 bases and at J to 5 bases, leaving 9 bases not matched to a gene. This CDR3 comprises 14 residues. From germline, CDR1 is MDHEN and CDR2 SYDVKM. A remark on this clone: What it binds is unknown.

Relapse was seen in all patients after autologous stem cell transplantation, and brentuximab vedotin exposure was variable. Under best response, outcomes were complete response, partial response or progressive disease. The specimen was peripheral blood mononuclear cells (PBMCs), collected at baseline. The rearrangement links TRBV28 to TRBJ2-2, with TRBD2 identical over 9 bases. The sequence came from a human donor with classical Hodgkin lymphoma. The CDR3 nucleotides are TGTGCCCTGGGGGCTAGCGGGGAAACCGGGGAGCTGTTTTTT. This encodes CALGASGETGELFF.